This record looks at one TCR beta chain sequence and its context. As yet, its antigen is unknown. This record belongs to a study of cytomegalovirus exposure and HLA in healthy donors. The study's findings and limits: Some TCR beta chains (about 170 of them) were listed as cytomegalovirus-associated. Most TCRs appeared rarely, but some public TCRs recurred in many donors.

V gave up 3 bases and J gave up 3 bases, with 16 bases separating them. The germline CDR1 and CDR2 sequences are SGHTS and YDEGEE. The length of the CDR3 is 15 residues. The method was immunoSEQ multiplex PCR; TCRdb's version includes in-frame clones alone and lacks a portion of them. The profile covers 60,000 to 85,000 clones, with about 93% appearing a single time and under 2% taken by the ten largest. Sequencing used PBMCs. This receptor was taken from a young man in good health and CMV-seropositive. The chain joins TRBV5-8 to TRBJ2-7; possible D gene TRBD2, 6 bases. CDR3 nucleotides: TGTGCCAGCAGCTCATCAGGACGGGGGATCTACGAGCAGTACTTC. Protein: CASSSSGRGIYEQYF. The full variable domain, rest sourced from reference TRBV5-8 and TRBJ2-7, is EAGVTQSPTHLIKTRGQQATLRCSPISGHTSVYWYQQALGLGLQFLLWYDEGEERNRGNFPPRFSGRQFPNYSSELNVNALELEDSALYLCASSSSGRGIYEQYFGPGTRLTVT.